The sequence of this T cell receptor (beta chain) was determined in a study of OX40 agonist ivuxolimab in advanced cancers. As for the study in general: The eligibility criteria allowed prior anti-PD-1, anti-PD-L1 or anti-CTLA-4 therapy, and approximately 38% had some.

On this clone itself: Antigen unknown.

Libraries were prepared by immunoSEQ multiplex PCR; TCRdb keeps only in-frame clonotypes and omits some of them. This table holds over 75,000 clones, about 90% found once. Study conclusions and caveats: It was also the case that some nonresponders had low normalized T-cell clonal expansion.

The V and J ends lost 5 bases and 4 bases, in that order; junction bases with no gene match: 7. The CDR3 is 15 residues long. Germline CDR1 and CDR2: MDHEN and SYDVKM. The sequenced sample was CD4+ or CD8+ T cells sorted from blood, obtained in a trial of the OX40 agonist ivuxolimab. The V and J genes are TRBV28 and TRBJ2-7; TRBD2 agrees at 11 bases. This sequence originates from an adult with an advanced solid tumor such as melanoma, head and neck, liver or kidney cancer. The CDR3 loop reads CASSGTSGPGYEQYF. The CDR3 DNA sequence: TGTGCCAGCAGTGGGACTAGCGGCCCCGGGTACGAGCAGTACTTC.